The entry below gives a single T cell receptor beta chain sequence along with its context. No antigen is known for it. At one end, the junction sequence differs from germline, possibly due to a read error. This CDR3 is 14 amino acids long. CDR1 is SNHLY and CDR2 is FYNNEI in the germline V gene. This specimen belongs to a study of cytomegalovirus exposure and HLA in healthy donors. Turning to the study itself: Previous work identified 95 million to 120 million unique TCR beta sequences from about 200 million T cells. Study findings and constraints: In a later analysis, TCR beta V- and J-gene trimming showed a link to a missense DCLRE1C variant. Prior analysis indicated that the majority of TCR beta V segments exhibited productivity approximately 87% or approximately 30% of the time.

PCR was performed using 60 Vbeta and 13 Jbeta primers. Some clones are missing from TCRdb's copy, which holds only in-frame ones; the method was immunoSEQ multiplex PCR. The table records about 160,000 clones, approximately 85% of them present only once. The specimen was PBMCs. The chain carries TRBV2 and TRBJ1-6; a weak D match, TRBD1 (5 bases). The receptor was derived from a man between 45 and 60 years old in good health and CMV-seropositive. The CDR3 region has the DNA TGTGCCAGCAGCGAAGAGGGGAAGGGCTCACCCCTCCACTTT. Its translation is CASSEEGKGSPLHF.